Listed below are T cell receptor beta chains from one sample, sequenced in a study of monozygotic twins with inflammatory bowel disease. With the 5' RACE reads reprocessed, TCRdb shows one record per CDR3 protein and no DNA. Its table records approximately 400,000 distinct CDR3 sequences. The sequencing input was blood. These receptors came from a human donor with ulcerative colitis or Crohn's disease, or a healthy co-twin of an affected twin (not recorded which). Each CDR3 is given with its conserved first and last residue.

v_gene: TRBV19
j_gene: TRBJ2-1
CDR3aa: CASQREGLNEQFF

v_gene: TRBV6-2/TRBV6-3
j_gene: TRBJ1-2
CDR3aa: CASSPSGQGTIYGYTF

v_gene: TRBV5-1
j_gene: TRBJ1-6
CDR3aa: CASRSRTGDVSSYNSPLHF

v_gene: TRBV3-1
j_gene: TRBJ1-4
CDR3aa: CASSPSGGEKLFF

v_gene: TRBV20-1
j_gene: TRBJ2-7
CDR3aa: CSASDGRGQYF

v_gene: TRBV7-8
j_gene: TRBJ2-7
CDR3aa: CASSLGLAGLSSYEQYF

v_gene: TRBV4-1
j_gene: TRBJ2-3
CDR3aa: CASSQGTSKLTSIVGPDTQYF

v_gene: TRBV7-2
j_gene: TRBJ1-1
CDR3aa: CASSLAPGRATEAFF

v_gene: TRBV20-1
j_gene: TRBJ2-1
CDR3aa: CSASRLAGDGEQFF

v_gene: TRBV7-2
j_gene: TRBJ2-1
CDR3aa: CASSLGVGTWGGEQFF

v_gene: TRBV6-5
j_gene: TRBJ1-6
CDR3aa: CASSYRGGTNSPLHF

v_gene: TRBV27
j_gene: TRBJ2-4
CDR3aa: CASSPYEVPKGIQYF

v_gene: TRBV4-1
j_gene: TRBJ2-7
CDR3aa: CASSLRSQAILDEQYF

v_gene: TRBV5-4
j_gene: TRBJ2-1
CDR3aa: CASSLTRSPYNEQFF

v_gene: TRBV20-1
j_gene: TRBJ2-7
CDR3aa: CSARENRGTYEQYF

v_gene: TRBV27
j_gene: TRBJ2-7
CDR3aa: CASSAGLVYEQNF

v_gene: TRBV12-3/TRBV12-4
j_gene: TRBJ2-1
CDR3aa: CASSYLAGGPQFF

v_gene: TRBV20-1
j_gene: TRBJ2-7
CDR3aa: CSGSREGVAGEQYF

v_gene: TRBV30
j_gene: TRBJ1-2
CDR3aa: CAWSVPLTGYNGYTF

v_gene: TRBV10-3
j_gene: TRBJ1-4
CDR3aa: CATRAGTGSEKLFF

v_gene: TRBV28
j_gene: TRBJ2-2
CDR3aa: CASSSPGLTGELFF

v_gene: TRBV7-3
j_gene: TRBJ2-1
CDR3aa: CASSLTSGRNNEQFF

v_gene: TRBV20-1
j_gene: TRBJ1-5
CDR3aa: CSAKGGEPQHF

v_gene: TRBV19
j_gene: TRBJ2-2
CDR3aa: CASSMSQLWAGELFF

v_gene: TRBV16
j_gene: TRBJ1-2
CDR3aa: CASSQWETGENYGYTF

v_gene: TRBV12-3/TRBV12-4
j_gene: TRBJ2-1
CDR3aa: CASSALDRGKDEQFF

v_gene: TRBV7-2
j_gene: TRBJ1-6
CDR3aa: CASSRRAGLQRSPLHF

v_gene: TRBV20-1
j_gene: TRBJ2-2
CDR3aa: CSASKGGPNTGELFF

v_gene: TRBV11-1
j_gene: TRBJ2-3
CDR3aa: CASSSRKTSGRAGDTQYF

v_gene: TRBV10-3
j_gene: TRBJ2-5
CDR3aa: CATAAGLQETQYF

v_gene: TRBV20-1
j_gene: TRBJ1-5
CDR3aa: CSATRGNSNQPQHF

v_gene: TRBV19
j_gene: TRBJ2-3
CDR3aa: CASSLGRGAARSTDTQYF

v_gene: TRBV20-1
j_gene: TRBJ2-5
CDR3aa: CSARLAGEETQYF

v_gene: TRBV20-1
j_gene: TRBJ1-2
CDR3aa: CSATTDRGGYYGYTF

v_gene: TRBV10-3
j_gene: TRBJ2-1
CDR3aa: CAIRPLGSGAGGYNEQFF

v_gene: TRBV7-9
j_gene: TRBJ2-7
CDR3aa: CASSESGISSYEQYF

v_gene: TRBV28
j_gene: TRBJ2-7
CDR3aa: CASSFYGEGNEQYF

v_gene: TRBV5-1
j_gene: TRBJ2-7
CDR3aa: CASTLGRTAGEQYF